Here is one T cell receptor (beta chain) with its context. Its antigen is not known. The CDR3 covers 17 residues. Germline CDR1 MNHEY, CDR2 SMNVEV (reference sequence). With V trimmed by 5 bases and J by 1 base, 9 bases remained unmatched. cDNA reverse transcribed from extracted RNA served as the sequencing template. Clones were sequenced by immunoSEQ multiplex PCR, and TCRdb holds only the in-frame ones, with some missing. Among 130,000 to 150,000 clones listed, 40% to 65% were seen once. This specimen comes from a study of CD8+ T cells in alopecia areata. Study-wide results and caveats: Affected scalp, especially in alopecia totalis/universalis, had a higher clonality than normal scalp did.

This material consisted of CD4+ T cells sorted from blood, taken at week 0. The receptor comes from a human donor with alopecia areata. The rearrangement joins TRBV27 to TRBJ1-5, with 9 bases fitting TRBD1. The CDR3 DNA is TGTGCCAGCAGTCGACGTGGGGACAGGGAAAGCAATCAGCCCCAGCATTTT. This codes for CASSRRGDRESNQPQHF.